This passage covers 6 T cell receptor beta chains from one sample sequenced in a study of vaccination effects on CD4 cells after COVID-19. TCRdb's copy holds only in-frame clones and misses some; the assay was immunoSEQ multiplex PCR. The sample includes 43,000 or so clones, just over 70% of them seen just once. These TCRs are of unknown antigen specificity. The culture ran for 9 to 11 days, and then CD4+ T cells were isolated. Two doses of either BNT162b2 or mRNA-1273 were given to each participant. Material: CD4+ T cells from PBMCs cultured without peptide, obtained after COVID-19 vaccination. The receptors were gathered from a human donor who received a COVID-19 vaccine.

The chain recombines TRBV3-1 (or the pseudogene TRBV3-2) with TRBJ1-4; D may be TRBD1 (5 bases). Germline V gene sequence: CDR1 LGHDT, CDR2 YNNKEL (reference sequence). The ends were cut back, 1 base at V and 7 bases at J, with 16 bases in the middle. This CDR3 contains 16 residues. CDR3 loop: CASSQAGTHMAEKLFF. DNA of the CDR3: TGTGCCAGCAGCCAAGCCGGGACCCATATGGCTGAAAAACTGTTTTTT.

This chain connects TRBV18 to TRBJ2-3; a weak D match, TRBD2 (7 bases). The CDR3 loop spans 16 amino acids. V lost 3 bases, J lost 4 bases, and 17 bases lay in between. Germline CDR1 KGHSH, CDR2 LQKENI. DNA of the CDR3: TGTGCCAGCTCACCTGTCGGGGGGCCGGCCCCAGATACGCAGTATTTT. As protein: CASSPVGGPAPDTQYF.

CDR3 DNA: TGTGCCAGTAGTCCACAGGGGGCAGAGACCCAGTACTTC. As protein: CASSPQGAETQYF. V and J are TRBV19 and TRBJ2-5; 9 nucleotides line up with TRBD1. CDR1 LNHDA and CDR2 SQIVND come from the germline V gene (reference sequence). This CDR3 region has 13 residues. Trimming at V came to 5 bases and at J to 4 bases, leaving 2 bases not matched to a gene.

In DNA, the CDR3 is TGCGCCAGCAGCTTGGCGCGGGGGGGCTGGTCTAACAATGAGCAGTTCTTC. Residues: CASSLARGGWSNNEQFF. The chain is built from TRBV5-1 and TRBJ2-1, with 9 bases identical to TRBD2. CDR1 is SGHRS, CDR2 YFSETQ, per germline. This CDR3 contains 17 residues. The trim removed 0 bases at V and 5 bases at J, leaving 9 bases unmatched.

The CDR3 coding sequence is TGTGCCAGCAGCTTAGACAGGCCCACTGAAGCTTTCTTT. Protein: CASSLDRPTEAFF. The chain is built from TRBV7-9 and TRBJ1-1; perhaps TRBD1 as D (5 bases). Germline CDR1 and CDR2: SEHNR and FQNEAQ (reference sequence). V dropped 1 base and J dropped 4 bases, with 7 bases sitting between them. The CDR3 loop spans 13 amino acids.

This clone showed up just a few times. The genes are TRBV18 and TRBJ1-1, with a weak D call TRBD1 (5 bases). CDR1 KGHSH and CDR2 LQKENI come from the germline V gene. V lost 4 bases and J lost 10, with 13 bases in between. This CDR3 comprises 12 residues. CDR3 protein: CASSRETGSAFF. CDR3 DNA: TGTGCCAGCTCACGCGAAACAGGATCAGCTTTCTTT.